This T cell receptor beta chain was identified in a study of T cells in Graves' hyperthyroidism and ophthalmopathy. Many counts were recorded for this clonotype. Hyperthyroidism of Graves' type that showed no ophthalmopathy progression within 18 months was stable. Reasons for excluding patients were uncontrolled infection, other autoimmune disease, pregnancy or lactation. Amplification targeted TCR beta CDR3 regions from RNA transcripts. Researchers ran a first-round RT-PCR on the TCR CDR3 using the HTBI primer set. TCRdb reprocessed the multiplex PCR reads with MiXCR, giving one entry per CDR3 protein. The sample holds about 360,000 distinct CDR3 sequences; approximately 19% are singletons and the top ten take 3.7%. The TCR sequence derives from a woman aged 18-30 years with Graves' hyperthyroidism. What was sequenced was blood.

The CDR3 DNA is TGTGCCTCTCAGGGGGCTGGCACTGAAGCTTTCTTT. Amino acid sequence: CASQGAGTEAFF. The V call is TRBV6-1, the J call TRBJ1-1, with TRBD1 matching over 8 bases. V shed 11 bases, J shed 4 bases, and the junction held 6 bases outside the gene matches. Germline V gene lookup returns CDR1 MNHNS and CDR2 SASEGT. The CDR3 sequence is 12 residues long.